This T cell receptor (beta chain) was obtained from a study of blood T cell repertoires in COVID-19. Study-level information: COVID-19 samples collected from the United States, Italy and Spain covered acute and convalescent phases.

Original handling: Amplification with reference gene primers provided the estimates of nucleated cell counts. Method: immunoSEQ multiplex PCR; TCRdb's copy keeps in-frame clones and lacks some. D and trimming were read from the DNA, whereas the V and J calls and clone size are those reported in that table. The sample lists under 50,000 clones, about nine tenths occurring once. The V gene's germline CDR1 is SEHNR and CDR2 FQNEAQ (reference sequence). V was pared by 5 bases and J by 6 bases, with 11 bases between. CDR3 length: 12 amino acids. This receptor was identified in a man between 65 and 79 years old with active COVID-19. Sequenced: peripheral blood. The chain has TRBV7-9 and TRBJ2-7; possibly TRBD1 for D (6 bases). CDR3 protein: CASSVGHSEQYF. Written as DNA, the CDR3 is TGTGCCAGCAGCGTGGGACATTCCGAGCAGTACTTC.